This T cell receptor beta chain was sequenced during a study of Ad26.COV2.S vaccination and SARS-CoV-2 variants. Regarding the study as a whole: It was reported that spike-specific CD8+ and CD4+ T cell responses were substantially broad after vaccination.

Sample treatment: 15 to 20 received Ad26.COV2.S at low or high dose, single or two shots; several received placebo; per-sample allocation not given. Day 63 after the first vaccine or placebo injection was the time point for sampling. Whoever gave the sample was an adult aged 18-55 years in Boston. An Ad26 vector expressing Wuhan-strain SARS-CoV-2 spike constituted the vaccine. The germline gives CDR1 MNHGY, CDR2 SVAAGI. V was clipped by 4 bases and J by 2 bases, with 4 bases between them. The CDR3 totals 12 residues. Measured with immunoSEQ multiplex PCR; TCRdb has only the in-frame clones, and not every one. The table has approximately 350,000 clones, 80% to 90% seen once; the top ten hold approximately 7.8%. On this clone itself: Its antigen is still unknown.

The sequence was collected from a person between 18 and 59 years old who received the Ad26.COV2.S COVID-19 vaccine or a placebo. Sequenced material: peripheral blood, taken in a trial of Ad26.COV2.S vaccine versus placebo. The V and J genes are TRBV6-9 and TRBJ2-3, with D unresolved. CDR3 DNA: TGTGCCAGCAGTTCCACCACAGATACGCAGTATTTT. Translated, it gives CASSSTTDTQYF.